The sample holds a few counts of the clone carrying this T cell receptor beta chain. The antigen is not known. Unique molecular identifiers featured in each of the TCR beta cDNA libraries. The T cell input of roughly 0.9 to 11 million gave approximately 460,000 cDNA molecules. TCRdb re-called the PCR reads with MiXCR, one entry per CDR3 protein. The data contain about 820,000 distinct CDR3 sequences, about 53% of them singletons. This sample was taken from a study of post-analysis software for immune sequencing data. Turning to the study itself: Relapsing-remitting, secondary progressive and progressive-relapsing forms of multiple sclerosis all featured among disease courses.

Germline V gene sequence: CDR1 SQVTM, CDR2 ANQGSEA. With V trimmed by 6 bases and J by 0 bases, 7 bases remained unmatched. The CDR3 has 15 residues. Overall study results and limits: Strong co-clustering by F measure was seen for same-batch samples. Roughly five TRBV segments, including TRBV5-6, TRBV5-1 and TRBV20-1, were more frequent in patients than controls. The study found significantly lower normalized Chao1 diversity in multiple sclerosis patients than in controls.

This TCR came from a girl aged 10-17 years with multiple sclerosis. The chain uses TRBV29-1 and TRBJ2-5, with 10 nucleotides matching TRBD1. Sequencing was carried out using blood. DNA for the CDR3: TGCAGCGTCCAAGGGACAGGGGTAGACCAAGAGACCCAGTACTTC. Protein sequence: CSVQGTGVDQETQYF.